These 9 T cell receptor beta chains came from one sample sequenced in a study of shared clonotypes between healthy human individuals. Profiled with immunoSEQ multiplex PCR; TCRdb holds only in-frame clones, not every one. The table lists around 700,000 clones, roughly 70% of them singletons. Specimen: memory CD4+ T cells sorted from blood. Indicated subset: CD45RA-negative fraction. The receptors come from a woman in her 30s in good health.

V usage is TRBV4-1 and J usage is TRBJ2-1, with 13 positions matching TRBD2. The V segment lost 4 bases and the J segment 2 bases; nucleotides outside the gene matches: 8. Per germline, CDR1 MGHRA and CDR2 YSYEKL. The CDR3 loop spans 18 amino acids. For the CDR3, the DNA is TGCGCCAGCAGCCCGGGACTAGCGGGACCCTCGACCTACAATGAGCAGTTCTTC. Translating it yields CASSPGLAGPSTYNEQFF.

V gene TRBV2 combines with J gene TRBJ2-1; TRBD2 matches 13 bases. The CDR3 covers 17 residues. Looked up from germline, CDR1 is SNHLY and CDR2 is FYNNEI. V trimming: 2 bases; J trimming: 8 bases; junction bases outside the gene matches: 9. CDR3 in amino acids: CASSESRTSGSRDEQFF. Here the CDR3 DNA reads TGTGCCAGCAGTGAATCTAGGACTAGCGGGAGTCGGGATGAGCAGTTCTTC. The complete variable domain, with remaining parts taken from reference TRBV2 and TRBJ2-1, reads EPEVTQTPSHQVTQMGQEVILRCVPISNHLYFYWYRQILGQKVEFLVSFYNNEISEKSEIFDDQFSVERPDGSNFTLKIRSTKLEDSAMYFCASSESRTSGSRDEQFFGPGTRLTVL.

The CDR3 spells CPGSDKHTDTQYF. CDR3 nucleotides: TGTCCTGGGAGCGACAAACACACAGATACGCAGTATTTT. This chain uses TRBV22-1 with TRBJ2-3; TRBD1, as called in the table, went unchecked against the DNA. TRBV22-1 is a pseudogene. The CDR3 loop spans 13 amino acids.

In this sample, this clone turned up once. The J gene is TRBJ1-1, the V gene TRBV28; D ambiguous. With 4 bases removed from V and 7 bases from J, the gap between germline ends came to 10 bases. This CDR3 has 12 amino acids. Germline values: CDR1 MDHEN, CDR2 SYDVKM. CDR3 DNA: TGTGCCAGCAGTTCTCGGCCTTTTGAAGCTTTCTTT. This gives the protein CASSSRPFEAFF.

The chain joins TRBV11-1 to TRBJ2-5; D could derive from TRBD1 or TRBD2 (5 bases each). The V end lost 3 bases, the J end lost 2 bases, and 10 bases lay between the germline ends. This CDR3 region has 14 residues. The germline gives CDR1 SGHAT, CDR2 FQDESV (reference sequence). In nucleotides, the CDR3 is TGTGCCAGCAGCTTGGGGGAACGGCAAGAGACCCAGTACTTC. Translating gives CASSLGERQETQYF.

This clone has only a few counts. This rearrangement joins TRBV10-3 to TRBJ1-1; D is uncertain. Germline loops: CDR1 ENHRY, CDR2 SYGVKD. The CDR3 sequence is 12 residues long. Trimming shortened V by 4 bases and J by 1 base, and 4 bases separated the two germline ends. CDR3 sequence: CAISATNTEAFF. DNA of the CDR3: TGTGCCATCAGTGCCACGAACACTGAAGCTTTCTTT.

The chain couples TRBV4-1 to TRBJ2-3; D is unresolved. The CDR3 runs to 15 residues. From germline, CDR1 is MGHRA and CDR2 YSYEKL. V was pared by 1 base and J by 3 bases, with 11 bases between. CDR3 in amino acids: CASSQGLVGTDTQYF. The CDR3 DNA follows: TGCGCCAGCAGCCAAGGGCTAGTCGGGACAGATACGCAGTATTTT.

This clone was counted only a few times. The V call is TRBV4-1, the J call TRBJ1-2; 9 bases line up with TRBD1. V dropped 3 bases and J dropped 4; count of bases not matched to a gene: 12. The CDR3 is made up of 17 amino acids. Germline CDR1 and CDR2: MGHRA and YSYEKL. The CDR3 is CASSQAGQGMESYGYTF. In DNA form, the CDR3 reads TGCGCCAGCAGCCAGGCGGGACAGGGTATGGAGAGCTATGGCTACACCTTC.

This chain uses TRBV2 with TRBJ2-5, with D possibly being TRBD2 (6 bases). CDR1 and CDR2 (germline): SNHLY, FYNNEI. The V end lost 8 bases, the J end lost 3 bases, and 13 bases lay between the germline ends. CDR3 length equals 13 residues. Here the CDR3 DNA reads TGTGCCAGCTGGAGGGACTCCAAAGAGACCCAGTACTTC. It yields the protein CASWRDSKETQYF.